This entry lists 21 T cell receptor beta chains sequenced from one sample in a study of prognosis after radiotherapy for stage I lung cancer. Two rounds of multiplex PCR amplified TCR beta CDR3 from genomic DNA. Initially, in first-round PCR, primers specific to each TRBV and TRBJ gene were used. TCRdb re-called the multiplex PCR reads with MiXCR, one entry per CDR3 protein. The sample includes approximately 35,000 distinct CDR3 sequences, less than 40% of them seen just once. This material consisted of PBMCs, taken before or after stereotactic body radiation therapy (not recorded which). The receptor source for this set is a donor at least 50 years old with non-small cell lung cancer.

This clonotype was observed many times. The chain combines TRBV11-3 with TRBJ1-6, with 9 bases aligning to TRBD1. CDR3 length: 14 amino acids. V was pared by 5 bases and J by 11 bases, with 7 bases of the junction left unmatched. In germline, CDR1 is SGHNT, CDR2 YENEEA. In DNA form, the CDR3 reads TGTGCCAGCAGCGCCGGGACAGGGAGGGCACCCCTCCACTTT. Translating it yields CASSAGTGRAPLHF.

A remark on this clonotype: A single base is all that separates this from a far larger clone, so a read error is likely. This rearrangement joins TRBV6-5 to TRBJ1-1; D call uncertain. Germline V gene sequence: CDR1 MNHEY, CDR2 SVGAGI. The CDR3 consists of 12 residues. The CDR3 protein is CASSDSNVGAFF. The CDR3 DNA sequence: TGTGCCAGCAGTGACTCGAACGTGGGAGCTTTCTTT.

This clonotype was seen ten or more times. The chain uses TRBV29-1 and TRBJ1-1; weak D call: TRBD1 (5 bases). The CDR3 has 13 residues. The germline V gene encodes CDR1 SQVTM and CDR2 ANQGSEA. V gave up 3 bases and J gave up 4 bases, with 12 bases separating them. This CDR3 reads CSVDSGGITEAFF. The CDR3, as DNA: TGCAGCGTTGATTCGGGGGGAATCACTGAAGCTTTCTTT.

In its sample, this clonotype was seen a few times. This may stem from a read error, because a much larger clone lies one nucleotide away. J is TRBJ1-5 and V is TRBV18; D is unresolved. There are 14 residues in the CDR3. Germline V lookup: CDR1 KGHSH, CDR2 LQKENI. This chain's CDR3 is CASSLGRSNQPRHF. In DNA, the CDR3 is TGTGCCAGCTCACTAGGACGGAGCAATCAGCCCCGGCATTTT.

The V gene is TRBV15, the J gene TRBJ2-2; D is undetermined. V lost 8 bases, J lost 3 bases, and 10 bases lay in between. Germline CDR1 reads LNHNV; CDR2 reads YYDKDF (reference sequence). This CDR3 has 13 residues. Here the CDR3 reads CATGHPYTGELFF. Written as DNA, the CDR3 is TGTGCCACCGGGCATCCCTACACCGGGGAGCTGTTTTTT.

In the case of this clonotype: A read error may explain this, as a much larger clone is one base away. This sequence joins TRBV5-1 and TRBJ2-5, with a possible D match to TRBD1 (6 bases). Trimming shortened V by 6 bases and J by 1 base, and 13 bases separated the two germline ends. Looked up from germline, CDR1 is SGHRS and CDR2 is YFSETQ. The CDR3 is 14 amino acids. The CDR3: CASISGQIQETQYF. CDR3 in DNA: TGCGCCAGCATCTCCGGACAGATCCAAGAGACCCAGTACTTC.

This clonotype was seen at least ten times. This rearrangement joins TRBV30 to TRBJ1-5; D is unresolved. The CDR3 has 12 amino acids. Per germline, CDR1 GTSNPN and CDR2 SVGIG (reference sequence). Deletions cut 2 bases from V and 7 bases from J, with 9 bases between. For the CDR3, the DNA is TGTGCCTGGAGTCGAGGGAACCAGCCCCAGCATTTT. Its translation is CAWSRGNQPQHF.

Regarding this clonotype: One junction end does not reproduce the germline sequence, and a read error may be involved. V and J are TRBV24-1 and TRBJ2-7, with 8 bases lining up with TRBD2. This CDR3 is built from 15 residues. Germline V CDR1 and CDR2: KGHDR, SFDVKD. CDR3 protein: CVTSYATGGIGEQYF. The CDR3 region has the DNA TGTGTCACCAGTTATGCGACGGGGGGGATTGGTGAGCAGTACTTC.

With respect to this clonotype: Since the CDR3 does not end with the conserved phenylalanine or tryptophan, this likely comes from a read error. The rearrangement uses TRBV6-2 or TRBV6-3 and TRBJ2-3; 10 bases map to TRBD2. Germline CDR1 reads MNHEY; CDR2 reads SVGEGT. V shed 0 bases, J shed 6 bases, and the junction held 6 bases outside the gene matches. CDR3 length: 16 residues. In nucleotides, the CDR3 is TGTGCCAGCAGTTACTCAACTAGCGGGGTGGCGGATACGCAGTATTCT. Amino acids: CASSYSTSGVADTQYS.

This clonotype has at least ten counts. The CDR3 here is CATGTSQETQYF. CDR3 sequence (DNA): TGTGCCACCGGGACGTCCCAAGAGACCCAGTACTTC. V usage is TRBV10-3 and J usage is TRBJ2-5, with D perhaps being TRBD1 or TRBD2 (5 bases each). Between the trimmed V and J ends, which lost 10 bases and 1 base, there was a span of 10 bases. The germline V gene has CDR1 ENHRY and CDR2 SYGVKD. CDR3 length equals 12 residues.

Comment on this clonotype: Germline is not matched at one junction end, which may reflect a read error. The chain uses TRBV7-3 and TRBJ2-2; D not certain. The CDR3 runs 14 residues. Germline values: CDR1 SGHTA, CDR2 FQGTGA. CDR3 sequence reads: CASSAYIGPGELFF. The CDR3 DNA is TGTGCCAGCAGCGCCTACATAGGGCCCGGTGAGCTGTTTTTT.

This clonotype was detected ten times or more. V usage is TRBV19 and J usage is TRBJ1-1; the D is unclear. The V gene's germline CDR1 is LNHDA and CDR2 SQIVND (reference sequence). V gave up 3 bases and J gave up 1 base, with 9 bases separating them. The CDR3 contains 14 residues. CDR3 amino acids: CASSILLTNTEAFF. CDR3 sequence (DNA): TGTGCCAGTAGTATTCTTCTAACGAACACTGAAGCTTTCTTT.

This clonotype was detected ten times or more. The chain employs TRBV5-1 and TRBJ2-1, with 10 bases matching TRBD2. The germline V gene encodes CDR1 SGHRS and CDR2 YFSETQ. The CDR3 sequence is 14 residues long. V gave up 1 base and J gave up 7 bases; unmatched junction bases: 2. CDR3 region: CASSLPSGRNEQFF. The CDR3 DNA sequence: TGCGCCAGCAGCTTGCCTAGCGGGAGAAATGAGCAGTTCTTC.

This clonotype was found many times. The J gene is TRBJ1-2, the V gene TRBV19; 7 bases agree with TRBD1. Germline V gene sequence: CDR1 LNHDA, CDR2 SQIVND (reference sequence). J lost 4 bases, V lost 3 bases, and 8 bases had no gene match. The CDR3 totals 15 residues. For the CDR3, the DNA is TGTGCCAGTAGTATCCGGGCAGGGGGAGGCTATGGCTACACCTTC. Amino acid sequence: CASSIRAGGGYGYTF.

This clonotype was picked up many times. V gene TRBV5-1 combines with J gene TRBJ1-2, with 9 positions matching TRBD1. J gave up 0 bases and V 3 bases, and 6 bases lay outside the gene matches. Germline CDR1 and CDR2: SGHRS and YFSETQ. The CDR3 length is 16 residues. CDR3 region: CASSSGQGFTNYGYTF. The CDR3 DNA follows: TGCGCCAGCAGCTCGGGACAGGGCTTCACTAACTATGGCTACACCTTC.

Comments on this clonotype: With a much larger clone just one base away, this may be a read error. V gene TRBV9 combines with J gene TRBJ2-5; 8 nucleotides line up with TRBD1. The CDR3 sequence is 15 residues long. Germline V lookup: CDR1 SGDLS, CDR2 YYNGEE. The CDR3 DNA follows: TGTGCCGGCAGCGTAGGGACAGGTCTACAAGAGACCCAGTACTTC. Its translation is CAGSVGTGLQETQYF. Using reference TRBV9 and TRBJ2-5 for the parts outside the CDR3, the full variable domain is DSGVTQTPKHLITATGQRVTLRCSPRSGDLSVYWYQQSLDQGLQFLIQYYNGEERAKGNILERFSAQQFPDLHSELNLSSLELGDSALYFCAGSVGTGLQETQYFGPGTRLLVL.

This clonotype has a count of ten or more. The CDR3: CASEGTGKNGYTF. The CDR3 DNA sequence: TGTGCCAGCGAGGGCACAGGCAAGAATGGCTACACCTTC. This chain uses TRBV6-1 with TRBJ1-2; tentative D call: TRBD1 (5 bases). The germline V gene encodes CDR1 MNHNS and CDR2 SASEGT. The CDR3 runs 13 residues. V lost 8 bases, J lost 6 bases, and 16 bases lay in between.

Note on this clonotype: A much bigger clone sits one base away, suggesting this may be a read error. The chain has TRBV3-1 and TRBJ2-3; maybe TRBD2 (5 bases). Germline values: CDR1 LGHDT, CDR2 YNNKEL (reference sequence). Deletions cut 2 bases from V and 2 bases from J, with 17 bases between. CDR3 size: 17 residues. DNA for the CDR3: TGTGCCAGCAGCCAACGGGCGCGGGCGGAGGACACAGATACGCAGTATTTT. Translation: CASSQRARAEDTDTQYF.

This clonotype showed up many times. The chain is built from TRBV10-3 and TRBJ2-7; D not resolved. Germline loops: CDR1 ENHRY, CDR2 SYGVKD. There are 15 residues in the CDR3. V was trimmed by 2 bases and J by 6 bases, leaving 17 bases between them. CDR3 amino acids: CAISERTRVVAEQYF. Here the CDR3 DNA reads TGTGCCATCAGTGAGAGGACCCGGGTAGTTGCCGAGCAGTACTTC.

This chain uses TRBV29-1 with TRBJ2-5; tentative D call: TRBD1 (6 bases). There are 12 residues in the CDR3. Trimming took off 7 bases at V and 1 base at J, with 10 bases between the two ends. Per the germline V gene, CDR1 is SQVTM and CDR2 is ANQGSEA. CDR3 amino acids: CSGGTSQETQYF. CDR3 DNA sequence: TGCAGCGGGGGGACATCCCAAGAGACCCAGTACTTC. The variable domain in full, completed from reference TRBV29-1 and TRBJ2-5, reads SAVISQKPSRDICQRGTSLTIQCQVDSQVTMMFWYRQQPGQSLTLIATANQGSEATYESGFVIDKFPISRPNLTFSTLTVSNMSPEDSSIYLCSGGTSQETQYFGPGTRLLVL.

This clonotype was counted many times. The V and J genes are TRBV6-1 and TRBJ1-3; 11 positions agree with TRBD1. Germline CDR1 and CDR2: MNHNS and SASEGT. This CDR3 is built from 16 residues. Unmatched junction bases numbered 5, after V lost 5 bases and J lost 2 bases. The chain's CDR3 is CASSPLDRGPGNTIYF. The CDR3 coding sequence is TGTGCCAGCAGTCCCCTGGACAGGGGGCCTGGAAACACCATATATTTT.